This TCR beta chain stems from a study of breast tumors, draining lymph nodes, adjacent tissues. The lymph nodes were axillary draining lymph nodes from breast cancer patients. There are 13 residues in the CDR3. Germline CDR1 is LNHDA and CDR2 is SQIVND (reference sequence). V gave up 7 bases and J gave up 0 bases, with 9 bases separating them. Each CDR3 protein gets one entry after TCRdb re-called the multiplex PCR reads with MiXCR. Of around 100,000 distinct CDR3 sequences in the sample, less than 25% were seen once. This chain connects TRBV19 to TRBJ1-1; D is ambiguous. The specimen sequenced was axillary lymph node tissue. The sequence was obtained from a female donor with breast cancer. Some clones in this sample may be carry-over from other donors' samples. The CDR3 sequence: CASTPRLNTEAFF. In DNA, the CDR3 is TGTGCCAGTACCCCTAGGTTGAACACTGAAGCTTTCTTT.